These 30 T cell receptor beta chains originate from one sample sequenced in a study of cytomegalovirus exposure and HLA in healthy donors. Use of 60 Vbeta and 13 Jbeta primers characterized the PCR. Assay: immunoSEQ multiplex PCR; the TCRdb copy retains only in-frame clones and omits some. The table records around 200,000 clones, around three quarters of them present only once. Sequencing was performed on PBMCs. The origin of the receptors is a man aged 25 to 40 in good health and CMV-seronegative.

This clone was counted only a few times. The chain joins TRBV11-1 to TRBJ2-7; TRBD1 matches 7 bases. From germline, CDR1 is SGHAT and CDR2 FQDESV (reference sequence). The V segment lost 4 bases and the J segment 6 bases; nucleotides outside the gene matches: 3. CDR3 size: 12 residues. The chain's CDR3 is CASSSTGPEQYF. The CDR3 nucleotides are TGTGCCAGCAGCTCGACAGGGCCCGAGCAGTACTTC.

This clone showed up just a few times. This chain uses TRBV27 with TRBJ1-1, with TRBD1 matching over 8 bases. Germline V gene lookup returns CDR1 MNHEY and CDR2 SMNVEV (reference sequence). Trimming took 0 bases from V and 6 from J; bases not matched to a gene: 9. The CDR3 length is 16 residues. CDR3 in DNA: TGTGCCAGCAGTTTATCAGGACAGGGAGGAAGGGCTGAAGCTTTCTTT. It specifies CASSLSGQGGRAEAFF.

The genes are TRBV6-5 and TRBJ2-7, with 8 bases fitting TRBD1. Germline V gene data show CDR1 as MNHEY and CDR2 as SVGAGI. This CDR3 is built from 14 residues. V lost 6 bases to trimming and J lost 2 bases; unmatched junction nucleotides: 6. The CDR3: CASSRDRGTYEQYF. CDR3 sequence (DNA): TGTGCCAGCAGCCGAGACAGGGGAACCTACGAGCAGTACTTC.

The V gene is TRBV7-6, the J gene TRBJ1-3; D is uncertain. This CDR3 region has 16 residues. From germline, CDR1 is SGHVS and CDR2 FNYEAQ. V lost 0 bases to trimming and J lost 0 bases, with 9 bases between them. In DNA form, the CDR3 reads TGTGCCAGCAGCTTAGCCACGCGAGGCTCTGGAAACACCATATATTTT. Translated: CASSLATRGSGNTIYF. The complete variable domain, with remaining parts taken from reference TRBV7-6 and TRBJ1-3, reads GAGVSQSPRYKVTKRGQDVALRCDPISGHVSLYWYRQALGQGPEFLTYFNYEAQQDKSGLPNDRFSAERPEGSISTLTIQRTEQRDSAMYRCASSLATRGSGNTIYFGEGSWLTVV.

This clone was observed a few times. It is likely a read error, because the conserved phenylalanine at the end of the CDR3 is missing. This chain connects TRBV27 to TRBJ1-2; weak D call: TRBD1 (5 bases). This CDR3 is 13 amino acids long. V was clipped by 5 bases and J by 0 bases, with 7 bases between them. CDR1 and CDR2 (germline): MNHEY, SMNVEV (reference sequence). The CDR3 DNA sequence: TGTGCCAGCAGTGAGACAGCTAACTATGGCTACACCCTC. Translated: CASSETANYGYTL.

The sample holds a few counts of this clone. This chain uses TRBV28 with TRBJ2-7; 8 nucleotides agree with TRBD2. J lost 4 bases, V lost 5 bases, and 7 bases had no gene match. Germline CDR1 is MDHEN and CDR2 is SYDVKM. This CDR3 is 14 amino acids long. Here the CDR3 reads CASSRAGAPYEQYF. The DNA of the CDR3 is TGTGCCAGCAGTCGAGCGGGAGCCCCATACGAGCAGTACTTC.

The chain recombines TRBV27 with TRBJ1-4; D is possibly TRBD1 (6 bases). Germline-derived CDR1 and CDR2 are MNHEY and SMNVEV (reference sequence). CDR3 length: 15 amino acids. Trimming cost V 8 bases and J 3 bases, with 16 bases left between them. CDR3 sequence (DNA): TGTGCCAGCGGGTCACTGGGGGCGGCTAATGAAAAACTGTTTTTT. Translated: CASGSLGAANEKLFF.

The genes are TRBV15 and TRBJ2-7; D may be TRBD1 (6 bases). Germline-derived CDR1 and CDR2 are LNHNV and YYDKDF (reference sequence). The CDR3 covers 12 residues. Trimming stripped 5 bases from V and 11 bases from J, with 16 bases between. CDR3 nucleotides: TGTGCCACCAGCCCCCGAGGGGGACGGGAGTACTTC. The encoded protein is CATSPRGGREYF.

This chain links TRBV7-2 with TRBJ2-4; a possible D gene is TRBD2 (5 bases). Germline CDR1 reads SGHTA; CDR2 reads FQGNSA. This CDR3 is built from 14 residues. The V end lost 3 bases, the J end lost 2 bases, and 8 bases lay between the germline ends. DNA for the CDR3: TGTGCCAGCAGCTTCGGGGATACCAAAAACATTCAGTACTTC. Its protein is CASSFGDTKNIQYF.

This clone has just a few counts. This rearrangement joins TRBV6-5 to TRBJ2-2, with D perhaps matching TRBD1 (6 bases). CDR1 is MNHEY, CDR2 SVGAGI, per germline. V dropped 3 bases and J dropped 7 bases, with 9 bases sitting between them. There are 13 residues in the CDR3. The CDR3 is CASSYSGVGELFF. The CDR3 DNA follows: TGTGCCAGCAGTTATTCAGGGGTCGGGGAGCTGTTTTTT.

The chain combines TRBV28 with TRBJ2-1, with TRBD2 matching over 8 bases. V trimming: 8 bases; J trimming: 9 bases; junction bases outside the gene matches: 9. The CDR3 extends over 13 amino acids. Germline CDR1 and CDR2: MDHEN and SYDVKM. CDR3 protein: CASGLAGSGEQFF. In DNA form, the CDR3 reads TGTGCCAGCGGACTAGCCGGCTCTGGTGAGCAGTTCTTC.

The V gene is TRBV2, the J gene TRBJ2-3; no definite D call. This CDR3 comprises 16 residues. Trimming removed 3 bases from V and 3 bases from J, with 16 bases in between. The germline V gene encodes CDR1 SNHLY and CDR2 FYNNEI. The CDR3 region is CASSDRLGPGTDTQYF. The CDR3 coding sequence is TGTGCCAGCAGTGATCGGCTTGGGCCTGGGACAGATACGCAGTATTTT.

V and J are TRBV7-3 and TRBJ2-1, with 8 bases lining up with TRBD2. The CDR3 loop spans 14 amino acids. The V and J ends lost 5 bases and 2 bases, in that order; junction bases with no gene match: 2. Germline lookup yields CDR1 SGHTA and CDR2 FQGTGA. Here the CDR3 reads CASSPGLAYNEQFF. CDR3 DNA sequence: TGTGCCAGCAGCCCGGGACTAGCCTACAATGAGCAGTTCTTC.

The chain combines TRBV7-7 with TRBJ2-3, with 8 bases aligning to TRBD1. V shed 4 bases and J 2 bases; nucleotides not matched to a gene: 8. Germline CDR1 is SSHAT and CDR2 is FNYEAQ (reference sequence). This CDR3 comprises 16 residues. CDR3 nucleotide sequence: TGTGCCAGCAGCTCCTTCAAGACAGGGGTCACAGATACGCAGTATTTT. Translation gives CASSSFKTGVTDTQYF. The complete variable domain, with remaining parts taken from reference TRBV7-7 and TRBJ2-3, reads GAGVSQSPRYKVTKRGQDVTLRCDPISSHATLYWYQQALGQGPEFLTYFNYEAQPDKSGLPSDRFSAERPEGSISTLTIQRTEQRDSAMYRCASSSFKTGVTDTQYFGPGTRLTVL.

This clone was seen a few times. The chain employs TRBV19 and TRBJ2-3; D ambiguous. V lost 5 bases, J lost 1 base, and 7 bases lay in between. CDR1 LNHDA and CDR2 SQIVND come from the germline V gene (reference sequence). CDR3 size: 13 residues. CDR3 nucleotides: TGTGCCAGTAGTGTCAGTCGCACAGATACGCAGTATTTT. The encoded protein is CASSVSRTDTQYF.

This chain connects TRBV28 to TRBJ1-5, with TRBD1 matching 7 bases. Unmatched junction bases numbered 3, after V lost 6 bases and J lost 4 bases. The CDR3 totals 13 residues. Germline V gene lookup returns CDR1 MDHEN and CDR2 SYDVKM. In DNA, the CDR3 is TGTGCCAGCAGACCACAGGGGAATCAGCCCCAGCATTTT. Its protein product is CASRPQGNQPQHF.

This clone showed up just a few times. V gene TRBV6-1 combines with J gene TRBJ1-4; 11 bases fit TRBD1. V dropped 2 bases and J dropped 7; count of bases not matched to a gene: 3. This CDR3 is 15 amino acids long. CDR1 is MNHNS, CDR2 SASEGT, per germline. The CDR3 DNA sequence: TGTGCCAGCAGTGAATGGACAGGGGGCCGTGAAAAACTGTTTTTT. Translated: CASSEWTGGREKLFF.

The rearrangement links TRBV2 to TRBJ1-2; TRBD1 aligns across 7 bases. The CDR3 spans 15 residues. Germline V gives CDR1 SNHLY, CDR2 FYNNEI. The V segment lost 7 bases and the J segment 0 bases; nucleotides outside the gene matches: 8. The CDR3 DNA reads TGTGCCAGCATACGAGGGGGCCTAGCTAACTATGGCTACACCTTC. This gives the protein CASIRGGLANYGYTF.

As regards this clone: A read error may account for a junction end that differs from germline. The chain combines TRBV7-7 with TRBJ2-1; the match to TRBD2 covers 14 bases. The CDR3 extends over 15 amino acids. The germline V gene has CDR1 SSHAT and CDR2 FNYEAQ (reference sequence). In DNA, the CDR3 is TGTGCTAGCAGCAAGGGACTAGCGGGAGTCAATGAGCAGTTCTTC. This gives the protein CASSKGLAGVNEQFF.

The CDR3 here is CASSFLPPPQGQPQHF. In DNA, the CDR3 is TGTGCCAGCAGTTTCCTTCCACCGCCGCAGGGTCAGCCCCAGCATTTT. The chain is built from TRBV28 and TRBJ1-5; D might be TRBD1 (5 bases). The germline V gene encodes CDR1 MDHEN and CDR2 SYDVKM. This CDR3 comprises 16 residues. The V end lost 3 bases, the J end lost 6 bases, and 18 bases lay between the germline ends.

The chain links TRBV5-6 to TRBJ2-7; 8 nucleotides line up with TRBD2. The junction had 10 bases not matched to a gene; V was cut back by 4 bases and J by 4 bases. The CDR3 is 15 residues long. Germline V lookup: CDR1 SGHDT, CDR2 YYEEEE. The chain's CDR3 is CASSRGLEGLYEQYF. CDR3 DNA sequence: TGTGCCAGCAGCAGGGGACTAGAAGGTTTGTACGAGCAGTACTTC.

This chain connects TRBV2 to TRBJ1-6; the D is unclear. V gave up 7 bases and J gave up 7 bases, with 8 bases separating them. CDR3 length equals 12 residues. Germline CDR1 reads SNHLY; CDR2 reads FYNNEI. The CDR3 region has the DNA TGTGCCAGCAATGCGCAAAATTCACCCCTCCACTTT. Protein product: CASNAQNSPLHF.

The chain links TRBV27 to TRBJ2-1; 12 nucleotides match TRBD2. Germline V lookup: CDR1 MNHEY, CDR2 SMNVEV (reference sequence). This CDR3 region has 15 residues. Losses at the gene ends were 5 bases for V and 9 bases for J; bases not matched to a gene: 8. In DNA, the CDR3 is TGTGCCAGCAGTCCGCGACTAGCGGGAGATTCTGAGCAGTTCTTC. It translates to CASSPRLAGDSEQFF.

This rearrangement joins TRBV10-1 to TRBJ2-5, with TRBD2 identical over 9 bases. TRBJ2-7 matches the DNA end more closely, so the J call is doubtful. The CDR3 has 16 residues. Germline lookup yields CDR1 WNHNN and CDR2 SYGVQD (reference sequence). The CDR3 sequence: CASSERSSGTPYEQYF. The CDR3 DNA is TGCGCCAGCAGTGAGAGATCTAGCGGGACCCCCTACGAGCAGTACTTC.

This chain links TRBV7-9 with TRBJ2-4; a possible D gene is TRBD1 (6 bases). V was cut by 5 bases and J by 0 bases, with 17 bases left in between. This CDR3 contains 17 residues. Germline CDR1 and CDR2: SEHNR and FQNEAQ (reference sequence). CDR3 sequence reads: CASSPTSGVGAKNIQYF. Written as DNA, the CDR3 is TGTGCCAGCAGCCCAACATCAGGGGTAGGAGCCAAAAACATTCAGTACTTC. The full variable domain, rest sourced from reference TRBV7-9 and TRBJ2-4, is DTGVSQNPRHKITKRGQNVTFRCDPISEHNRLYWYRQTLGQGPEFLTYFQNEAQLEKSRLLSDRFSAERPKGSFSTLEIQRTEQGDSAMYLCASSPTSGVGAKNIQYFGAGTRLSVL.

The genes are TRBV5-1 and TRBJ2-2, with 15 bases identical to TRBD2. V lost 4 bases, J lost 1 base, and 11 bases stayed unmatched. The CDR3 runs 20 residues. Germline CDR1 is SGHRS and CDR2 is YFSETQ. The CDR3 loop is CASSPPGLAGGLLNTGELFF. DNA for the CDR3: TGCGCCAGCAGCCCCCCGGGACTAGCGGGAGGTTTGTTGAACACCGGGGAGCTGTTTTTT.

J is TRBJ2-3 and V is TRBV2; D unclear. The CDR3 has 18 amino acids. Trimming stripped 5 bases from V and 1 base from J, with 22 bases between. Germline V CDR1 and CDR2: SNHLY, FYNNEI. The chain's CDR3 is CASSRGLPSAGRTDTQYF. In nucleotides, the CDR3 is TGTGCCAGCAGTCGTGGGCTTCCTTCGGCAGGTCGCACAGATACGCAGTATTTT.

V usage is TRBV28 and J usage is TRBJ2-7; tentatively, D is TRBD1 (7 bases). Trimming cost V 4 bases and J 3 bases, with 16 bases left between them. Germline lookup yields CDR1 MDHEN and CDR2 SYDVKM. The CDR3 covers 15 residues. In nucleotides, the CDR3 is TGTGCCAGCAGTTGGGGGGACAGACAATACTACGAGCAGTACTTC. Translating it yields CASSWGDRQYYEQYF.

The chain carries TRBV18 and TRBJ1-4, with 8 bases aligning to TRBD1. V shed 3 bases and J 7 bases; nucleotides not matched to a gene: 1. Germline V CDR1 and CDR2: KGHSH, LQKENI. The CDR3 sequence is 13 residues long. CDR3 sequence: CASSPGTGEKLFF. DNA of the CDR3: TGTGCCAGCTCACCGGGGACAGGTGAAAAACTGTTTTTT.

The rearrangement uses TRBV14 and TRBJ1-2; 7 nucleotides align to TRBD1. The CDR3 runs to 15 residues. Germline V lookup: CDR1 SGHDN, CDR2 FVKESK. Trimming cost V 4 bases and J 8 bases; bases outside gene matches: 13. The CDR3 region has the DNA TGTGCCAGCAGCCCGGTGGACAGGTTGTCGCGGGGCTACACCTTC. This encodes CASSPVDRLSRGYTF.